One sample yielded the 32 T cell receptor beta chains listed below, sequenced in a study of neurological immune-mediated disorders (dated by TCRdb to about 2019). The method was 5' RACE. Sequencing relied on an Illumina HiSeq 2500. TCRdb itself trimmed the public reads at Q25 with fastp, ran MiXCR and retained productive beta chains. Identical CDR3 proteins give one entry, which carries the most common genes and DNA. The sample records about 59,000 distinct CDR3 sequences, 24% of which are singletons. The top ten hold 3.5% to 5.5% of the sample. This specimen's time point label, interpreted: technical triplicate 2. Sequencing was performed on PBMCs. The receptors come from a man between 60 and 75 years old with HTLV-1-associated myelopathy (HAM/TSP).

The rearrangement links TRBV7-9 to TRBJ2-3; 8 nucleotides agree with TRBD2. This CDR3 contains 19 residues. Germline values: CDR1 SEHNR, CDR2 FQNEAQ (reference sequence). The J segment lost 3 bases and the V segment lost 5 bases, leaving 19 bases of the junction unmatched. The CDR3 DNA follows: TGTGCCAGCAGCCCCCTGTTTGGGAGCGGGAGATACCGGACAGATACGCAGTATTTT. This translates into CASSPLFGSGRYRTDTQYF.

Ten or more counts support this clonotype. The rearrangement joins TRBV5-1 to TRBJ2-2, with a weak D call TRBD1 (8 bases). The V end lost 3 bases, the J end lost 4 bases, and 19 bases lay between the germline ends. The CDR3 loop spans 17 amino acids. Germline V gives CDR1 SGHRS, CDR2 YFSETQ. This CDR3 is CASSWGGTGRLTGELFF. The CDR3 DNA is TGCGCCAGCAGCTGGGGGGGGACAGGACGCCTCACCGGGGAGCTGTTTTTT.

The rearrangement links TRBV2 to TRBJ2-1; 7 bases match TRBD1. CDR1 is SNHLY, CDR2 FYNNEI, per germline. V shed 6 bases and J 9 bases; nucleotides not matched to a gene: 8. This CDR3 region has 13 residues. The CDR3 bases are TGTGCCAGCAGGGATGACAGGGCGCCTGAGCAGTTCTTC. Encoded protein: CASRDDRAPEQFF.

This clonotype was recorded at least ten times. The V gene is TRBV27, the J gene TRBJ2-1; D possibly uses TRBD1 or TRBD2 (5 bases each). CDR1 MNHEY and CDR2 SMNVEV come from the germline V gene (reference sequence). The CDR3 consists of 15 residues. The V end was cut by 3 bases, the J end by 6 bases, with 15 bases between. CDR3 nucleotides: TGTGCCAGCAGTTTCCTCGGGGCCGAGCCCAATGAGCAGTTCTTC. Translating it yields CASSFLGAEPNEQFF.

This clonotype was seen repeatedly, ten times or more. The chain recombines TRBV18 with TRBJ2-4; the D gene is possibly TRBD2 (6 bases). Trimming removed 4 bases from V and 9 bases from J, with 10 bases in between. The CDR3 is 12 amino acids. CDR1 is KGHSH and CDR2 is LQKENI in the germline V gene. The CDR3 DNA reads TGTGCCAGCTCACAACGGGGAGGCATTCAGTACTTC. Translated: CASSQRGGIQYF.

This clonotype was seen many times. The rearrangement uses TRBV6-2 or TRBV6-3 and TRBJ2-2, with TRBD2 matching over 8 bases. CDR3 size: 14 residues. In germline, CDR1 is MNHEY, CDR2 SVGEGT. Unmatched junction bases numbered 7, after V lost 9 bases and J lost 4 bases. CDR3 sequence reads: CASRAGVGTGELFF. As DNA, the CDR3 is TGTGCCAGTCGAGCGGGAGTTGGCACCGGGGAGCTGTTTTTT.

In this sample, this clonotype turned up many times. V and J are TRBV5-1 and TRBJ1-1; D unresolved. The CDR3 is 14 amino acids. V dropped 4 bases and J dropped 7 bases, with 17 bases sitting between them. Germline CDR1 is SGHRS and CDR2 is YFSETQ. CDR3 bases: TGCGCCAGCAGCGTATTGCGACCTAACGGTGAAGCTTTCTTT. Translation: CASSVLRPNGEAFF.

This clonotype was seen repeatedly, ten times or more. This sequence joins TRBV12-3 or TRBV12-4 and TRBJ2-1, with D possibly being TRBD1 (5 bases). Trimming shortened V by 6 bases and J by 5 bases, and 8 bases separated the two germline ends. CDR3 length equals 12 residues. The CDR3 sequence: CASSPDNNEQFF. Written as DNA, the CDR3 is TGTGCCAGCAGCCCGGACAACAATGAGCAGTTCTTC.

The CDR3 nucleotides are TGCAGTGCGTTAAGGGAACCTAGCACAGATACGCAGTATTTT. Residues: CSALREPSTDTQYF. The chain joins TRBV20-1 to TRBJ2-3; no clear D gene. The CDR3 sequence is 14 residues long. CDR1 is DFQATT, CDR2 SNEGSKA, per germline (reference sequence). V was pared by 6 bases and J by 0 bases, with 13 bases between.

This clonotype has just a few counts. The V call is TRBV5-1, the J call TRBJ1-2; D may be TRBD1 (6 bases). The CDR3 contains 14 residues. Germline assignment: CDR1 SGHRS and CDR2 YFSETQ. V shed 4 bases and J shed 7 bases, with 17 bases lying between them. The CDR3 loop is CASSAVQGGSGYTF. DNA for the CDR3: TGCGCCAGCAGCGCTGTACAGGGTGGCTCTGGCTACACCTTC.

This chain joins TRBV29-1 and TRBJ2-1; the D gene is possibly TRBD1 (5 bases). This CDR3 contains 12 residues. Between the trimmed V and J ends, which lost 6 bases and 8 bases, there was a span of 14 bases. The germline V gene has CDR1 SQVTM and CDR2 ANQGSEA. The CDR3 coding sequence is TGCAGCGTCGCCCAGGGATCCTATGAGCAGTTCTTC. This encodes CSVAQGSYEQFF.

At least ten counts were recorded for this clonotype. The chain combines TRBV20-1 with TRBJ2-3; 10 nucleotides line up with TRBD2. Germline V CDR1 and CDR2: DFQATT, SNEGSKA (reference sequence). The CDR3 covers 16 residues. Trimming at V came to 2 bases and at J to 0 bases, leaving 5 bases not matched to a gene. CDR3: CSARKAGGRSTDTQYF. Here the CDR3 DNA reads TGCAGTGCTAGAAAAGCGGGAGGGCGTAGCACAGATACGCAGTATTTT.

This clonotype appeared many times. The V gene is TRBV28, the J gene TRBJ2-1, with 11 positions matching TRBD2. The CDR3 is 15 amino acids. Per the germline V gene, CDR1 is MDHEN and CDR2 is SYDVKM. With 6 bases clipped from V and 6 bases from J, the junction kept 7 bases outside the gene matches. The CDR3: CASRSRTSGRNEQFF. As DNA, the CDR3 is TGTGCCAGCAGATCCCGGACTAGCGGGCGCAATGAGCAGTTCTTC.

This clonotype was observed many times. The chain has TRBV7-2 and TRBJ2-1, with D maybe TRBD2 (6 bases). The germline V gene has CDR1 SGHTA and CDR2 FQGNSA. The V end lost 5 bases, the J end lost 1 base, and 24 bases lay between the germline ends. CDR3 length: 19 amino acids. In nucleotides, the CDR3 is TGTGCCAGCAGCAGCTTAGAAGGAGCTAGCGCAGCTTCCTACAATGAGCAGTTCTTC. Encoded protein: CASSSLEGASAASYNEQFF.

This clonotype showed up many times. The rearrangement uses TRBV6-5 and TRBJ1-2; 7 nucleotides match TRBD1. The trim removed 6 bases at V and 4 bases at J, leaving 11 bases unmatched. This CDR3 comprises 15 residues. The V gene's germline CDR1 is MNHEY and CDR2 SVGAGI. The CDR3 region is CASRKTGRDLYGYTF. The CDR3 DNA sequence: TGTGCCAGCAGAAAGACAGGGAGGGACCTCTATGGCTACACCTTC.

V is TRBV19 and J is TRBJ1-5, with D maybe TRBD1 (6 bases). The CDR3 covers 15 residues. Per germline, CDR1 LNHDA and CDR2 SQIVND (reference sequence). V was pared by 7 bases and J by 2 bases, with 15 bases between. The DNA of the CDR3 is TGTGCCAGTAACGGTAGGGGGTCGGGCAATCAGCCCCAGCATTTT. It translates to CASNGRGSGNQPQHF.

This clonotype was observed many times. Written as DNA, the CDR3 is TGTGCCAGCACGACAGCTAGCAATCAGCCCCAGCATTTT. Encoded protein: CASTTASNQPQHF. The J gene is TRBJ1-5, the V gene TRBV2, with a possible D match to TRBD1 (5 bases). The germline V and J ends were trimmed by 7 bases and 0 bases, with 7 bases remaining between them. Germline-derived CDR1 and CDR2 are SNHLY and FYNNEI. The CDR3 runs to 13 residues.

This clonotype has a count of ten or more. V is TRBV6-1 and J is TRBJ1-4; D is perhaps TRBD1 (5 bases). V was pared by 4 bases and J by 8 bases, with 20 bases between. This CDR3 is 16 amino acids long. Germline assignment: CDR1 MNHNS and CDR2 SASEGT. CDR3 protein: CASSADPGLRREKLFF. In DNA form, the CDR3 reads TGTGCCAGCAGTGCCGACCCGGGGCTCCGTCGCGAAAAACTGTTTTTT.

In this sample, this clonotype turned up many times. The chain employs TRBV9 and TRBJ2-5; 7 nucleotides agree with TRBD2. The V gene end was trimmed by 10 bases and the J gene end by 1 base; junction bases not matched to a gene: 10. The CDR3 loop spans 14 amino acids. CDR1 and CDR2 from the germline V gene are SGDLS and YYNGEE. The CDR3 here is CAGTSEGGQETQYF. The CDR3 DNA is TGTGCCGGCACTAGCGAGGGCGGCCAAGAGACCCAGTACTTC.

This clonotype was seen repeatedly, ten times or more. This rearrangement joins TRBV5-1 to TRBJ2-1; 9 positions agree with TRBD2. V gave up 0 bases and J gave up 4 bases; unmatched junction bases: 2. Germline-derived CDR1 and CDR2 are SGHRS and YFSETQ. This CDR3 is built from 15 residues. The CDR3 bases are TGCGCCAGCAGCTTGGGTAGCGGGAGTTACAATGAGCAGTTCTTC. It encodes CASSLGSGSYNEQFF.

Many counts were recorded for this clonotype. The J gene is TRBJ1-1, the V gene TRBV2, with D hard to call. The germline CDR1 and CDR2 sequences are SNHLY and FYNNEI. The CDR3 runs 13 residues. V gave up 4 bases and J gave up 2 bases, with 8 bases separating them. DNA for the CDR3: TGTGCCAGCAGTGGGGAGGCCAACACTGAAGCTTTCTTT. Its translation is CASSGEANTEAFF. Full variable domain (remainder filled in from reference TRBV2 and TRBJ1-1): EPEVTQTPSHQVTQMGQEVILRCVPISNHLYFYWYRQILGQKVEFLVSFYNNEISEKSEIFDDQFSVERPDGSNFTLKIRSTKLEDSAMYFCASSGEANTEAFFGQGTRLTVV.

The chain couples TRBV6-5 to TRBJ2-7, with unresolved D. The CDR3 sequence is 13 residues long. V gave up 2 bases and J gave up 2 bases, with 7 bases separating them. Looked up from germline, CDR1 is MNHEY and CDR2 is SVGAGI. The CDR3 region has the DNA TGTGCCAGCAGTTACCAGCGAACCTACGAGCAGTACTTC. The encoded protein is CASSYQRTYEQYF.

This clonotype was observed many times. The chain carries TRBV20-1 and TRBJ1-1; D is possibly TRBD1 (5 bases). This CDR3 is 14 amino acids long. Trimming pared 0 bases from V and 4 bases from J, leaving 12 bases between. Germline CDR1 is DFQATT and CDR2 is SNEGSKA (reference sequence). As DNA, the CDR3 is TGCAGTGCTAGAGATGGGGGGGGAAGCACTGAAGCTTTCTTT. This encodes CSARDGGGSTEAFF.

For this clonotype: A much larger clone lies a single base off, so this may be a read error. The CDR3 region has the DNA TGCGGATCCTGGACAGGGAATGCAAAACTGTTTTTT. Its translation is CGSWTGNAKLFF. This chain connects TRBV20-1 to TRBJ1-4; 8 nucleotides align to TRBD1. This CDR3 is built from 12 residues. Germline-derived CDR1 and CDR2 are DFQATT and SNEGSKA (reference sequence).

The chain employs TRBV19 and TRBJ1-6; D is unresolved. This CDR3 contains 12 residues. Trimming removed 7 bases at V and 9 bases at J, with 10 bases between. Germline loops: CDR1 LNHDA, CDR2 SQIVND (reference sequence). The CDR3 protein is CASTSSASPLHF. CDR3 DNA: TGTGCCAGTACCTCGTCTGCTTCACCCCTCCACTTT.

This clonotype was seen at least ten times. The chain uses TRBV29-1 and TRBJ2-5, with D possibly matching TRBD1 (6 bases). The CDR3 sequence is 12 residues long. Trimming took 6 bases from V and 4 from J, leaving 12 bases between them. Per the germline V gene, CDR1 is SQVTM and CDR2 is ANQGSEA. CDR3 nucleotide sequence: TGCAGCGTCACACAGGGAACAGAGACCCAGTACTTC. Translation gives CSVTQGTETQYF.

This clonotype was detected once. The chain couples TRBV5-1 to TRBJ1-1; possibly TRBD1 for D (5 bases). CDR1 and CDR2 (germline): SGHRS, YFSETQ. The CDR3 runs 12 residues. V lost 4 bases and J 5 bases, leaving 9 bases between the germline ends. CDR3 in amino acids: CASSPRGTEAFF. The CDR3 coding sequence is TGCGCCAGCAGCCCACGGGGGACTGAAGCTTTCTTT.

This clonotype was counted ten times or more. The V call is TRBV28, the J call TRBJ1-2, with no clear D. Germline CDR1 reads MDHEN; CDR2 reads SYDVKM. The V and J ends lost 7 bases and 4 bases respectively, with 10 bases between them. This CDR3 region has 12 residues. CDR3 sequence reads: CASTPMGYGYTF. The CDR3 region has the DNA TGTGCCAGCACCCCCATGGGCTATGGCTACACCTTC.

The sample holds many counts of this clonotype. The chain carries TRBV9 and TRBJ2-3; 8 bases are a match to TRBD2. CDR1 is SGDLS and CDR2 is YYNGEE in the germline V gene. The trim removed 3 bases at V and 0 bases at J, leaving 9 bases unmatched. This CDR3 region has 17 residues. CDR3 region: CASSEGLGGGSTDTQYF. The CDR3 nucleotides read TGTGCCAGCAGCGAAGGCCTCGGGGGGGGAAGCACAGATACGCAGTATTTT.

On this clonotype itself: The junction departs from germline at one end; a sequencing error may be responsible. The chain uses TRBV6-2 or TRBV6-3 and TRBJ1-5; the D is unclear. Germline V gene data show CDR1 as MNHEY and CDR2 as SVGEGT. The CDR3 length is 12 residues. The CDR3 DNA reads TGTGTCAGCACCGAAAGAAATCAGCCCCAGCATTTT. Protein product: CVSTERNQPQHF.

The table lists this clonotype with many counts. This rearrangement joins TRBV5-6 to TRBJ2-1; no clear D gene. Looked up from germline, CDR1 is SGHDT and CDR2 is YYEEEE. Trimming left V 3 bases short and J 9 bases short, with 13 bases between. CDR3 length equals 13 residues. CDR3 amino acids: CASSSPSRGEQFF. The CDR3 bases are TGTGCCAGCAGCTCGCCGTCCCGCGGTGAGCAGTTCTTC. Full variable domain (remainder filled in from reference TRBV5-6 and TRBJ2-1): DAGVTQSPTHLIKTRGQQVTLRCSPKSGHDTVSWYQQALGQGPQFIFQYYEEEERQRGNFPDRFSGHQFPNYSSELNVNALLLGDSALYLCASSSPSRGEQFFGPGTRLTVL.

This clonotype has a count of ten or more. The chain employs TRBV20-1 and TRBJ2-3, with unresolved D. Germline CDR1 and CDR2: DFQATT and SNEGSKA (reference sequence). This CDR3 is 12 amino acids long. V lost 5 bases and J 6 bases, leaving 12 bases between the germline ends. The CDR3 spells CSAPLPGDTQYF. DNA for the CDR3: TGCAGTGCTCCTTTACCGGGCGATACGCAGTATTTT.